What follows are 29 T cell receptor beta chains derived from one specimen sequenced in a study of T cell changes during pregnancy in multiple sclerosis. Some clones are missing from TCRdb's copy, which holds only in-frame ones; the method was immunoSEQ multiplex PCR. This table has approximately 70,000 clones, over 85% appearing once. The source material was CD4+ T cells from peripheral blood mononuclear cells, sampled after pregnancy. Receptor source: a female donor with multiple sclerosis, enrolled in a pregnancy study.

The CDR3 loop is CASSPGTGLAKNIQYF. The CDR3 DNA follows: TGCGCCAGCAGCCCGGGGACAGGGCTAGCCAAAAACATTCAGTACTTC. The chain carries TRBV4-1 and TRBJ2-4, with TRBD1 matching over 9 bases. This CDR3 comprises 16 residues. The V gene end was trimmed by 4 bases and the J gene end by 0 bases; junction bases not matched to a gene: 4. Germline V gene data show CDR1 as MGHRA and CDR2 as YSYEKL.

The genes are TRBV6-1 and TRBJ2-1, with a weak D call TRBD2 (6 bases). The CDR3 runs 15 residues. CDR1 is MNHNS and CDR2 is SASEGT in the germline V gene. V lost 7 bases and J lost 4, with 17 bases in between. CDR3 sequence reads: CASKGRLLSYNEQFF. CDR3 in DNA: TGTGCCAGCAAGGGGAGGCTCCTCTCGTACAATGAGCAGTTCTTC.

The chain is built from TRBV11-2 and TRBJ1-2, with 7 bases fitting TRBD1. This CDR3 contains 14 residues. The V segment lost 2 bases and the J segment 2 bases; nucleotides outside the gene matches: 2. Germline-derived CDR1 and CDR2 are SGHAT and FQNNGV. The CDR3 loop reads CASSLLQGNYGYTF. CDR3 DNA: TGTGCCAGCAGCTTATTACAGGGGAACTATGGCTACACCTTC.

V usage is TRBV7-2 and J usage is TRBJ2-2; D remains ambiguous. Germline-derived CDR1 and CDR2 are SGHTA and FQGNSA. The CDR3 runs 13 residues. Trimming left V 1 base short and J 6 bases short, with 6 bases between. The CDR3 bases are TGTGCCAGCAGCTTAGTTGTCTCCGGGGAGCTGTTTTTT. Translated: CASSLVVSGELFF.

The chain carries TRBV5-1 and TRBJ2-6; possible D gene TRBD1, 5 bases. This CDR3 contains 15 residues. Germline V gene lookup returns CDR1 SGHRS and CDR2 YFSETQ. The V gene lost 5 bases and the J gene lost 3 bases, with 12 bases spanning the gap. The CDR3: CASSPPRVGANVLTF. The CDR3 DNA reads TGCGCCAGCAGTCCCCCCAGGGTTGGGGCCAACGTCCTGACTTTC.

The genes are TRBV19 and TRBJ2-1; 8 bases fit TRBD1. In germline, CDR1 is LNHDA, CDR2 SQIVND (reference sequence). The CDR3 sequence is 16 residues long. V lost 3 bases, J lost 9 bases, and 13 bases stayed unmatched. CDR3 loop: CASSIPQGAGYGEQFF. The CDR3 DNA reads TGTGCCAGTAGTATCCCGCAGGGGGCGGGTTATGGTGAGCAGTTCTTC.

The J gene is TRBJ1-5, the V gene TRBV27; 8 bases line up with TRBD1. CDR3 length equals 15 residues. J lost 1 base, V lost 6 bases, and 5 bases had no gene match. From germline, CDR1 is MNHEY and CDR2 SMNVEV (reference sequence). CDR3 loop: CASSKTGDSNQPQHF. CDR3 DNA sequence: TGTGCCAGCAGCAAGACAGGGGACAGCAATCAGCCCCAGCATTTT.

The chain links TRBV5-1 to TRBJ1-2, with 7 bases fitting TRBD1. The length of the CDR3 is 16 residues. Germline CDR1 and CDR2: SGHRS and YFSETQ. V was clipped by 3 bases and J by 3 bases; unmatched bases: 11. The CDR3: CASSSPTGSIHYGYTF. CDR3 bases: TGCGCCAGCAGCTCCCCGACAGGGAGTATCCACTATGGCTACACCTTC.

This clone was seen just once. DNA of the CDR3: TGTGCTAGTGGTTCGAGCGGAAGCTCCTACAATGAGCAGTTCTTC. This encodes CASGSSGSSYNEQFF. This rearrangement joins TRBV12-5 to TRBJ2-1; D may be TRBD2 (5 bases). Trimming removed 4 bases from V and 0 bases from J, with 10 bases in between. CDR1 is LGHNT, CDR2 FRNRAP, per germline. The CDR3 covers 15 residues.

J is TRBJ2-5 and V is TRBV27; 7 bases are shared with TRBD2. J gave up 0 bases and V 6 bases, and 4 bases lay outside the gene matches. The CDR3 totals 14 residues. Germline CDR1 is MNHEY and CDR2 is SMNVEV (reference sequence). The CDR3 sequence: CASSLAGDQETQYF. The CDR3 coding sequence is TGTGCCAGCAGCTTGGCGGGGGACCAAGAGACCCAGTACTTC.

This rearrangement joins TRBV28 to TRBJ2-7; no reliable D call. Trimming stripped 5 bases from V and 6 bases from J, with 8 bases between. The CDR3 totals 11 residues. Germline V gene lookup returns CDR1 MDHEN and CDR2 SYDVKM. CDR3 in amino acids: CASSQLREQYF. The CDR3 region has the DNA TGTGCCAGCAGTCAACTACGCGAGCAGTACTTC. The whole variable domain, remainder taken from reference TRBV28 and TRBJ2-7, is DVKVTQSSRYLVKRTGEKVFLECVQDMDHENMFWYRQDPGLGLRLIYFSYDVKMKEKGDIPEGYSVSREKKERFSLILESASTNQTSMYLCASSQLREQYFGPGTRLTVT.

The chain has TRBV19 and TRBJ2-4; D possibly corresponds to TRBD2 (6 bases). Germline V lookup: CDR1 LNHDA, CDR2 SQIVND (reference sequence). This CDR3 has 15 amino acids. Trimming pared 5 bases from V and 4 bases from J, leaving 15 bases between. The CDR3 reads CASSLEGGVKNIQYF. The CDR3 DNA is TGTGCCAGTAGTCTTGAGGGCGGGGTTAAAAACATTCAGTACTTC.

The chain joins TRBV28 to TRBJ1-1; the D gene is possibly TRBD1 (6 bases). Germline CDR1 is MDHEN and CDR2 is SYDVKM. The CDR3 has 14 residues. Trimming stripped 6 bases from V and 1 base from J, with 12 bases between. DNA of the CDR3: TGTGCCAGCAGACCCGACAGGCGGAACACTGAAGCTTTCTTT. Translating it yields CASRPDRRNTEAFF.

The chain recombines TRBV11-2 with TRBJ2-7; the match to TRBD2 covers 8 bases. Germline CDR1 and CDR2: SGHAT and FQNNGV. V lost 5 bases, J lost 4 bases, and 7 bases stayed unmatched. The CDR3 covers 14 residues. The DNA for the CDR3 is TGTGCCAGCAGCCTAAGCGGGAGAGGTTACGAGCAGTACTTC. Translated: CASSLSGRGYEQYF.

V and J are TRBV7-2 and TRBJ2-3, with 8 positions matching TRBD2. The length of the CDR3 is 14 residues. The germline V gene has CDR1 SGHTA and CDR2 FQGNSA. Trimming took 1 base from V and 5 from J; bases not matched to a gene: 2. This CDR3 is CASSLDGGGDTQYF. In nucleotides, the CDR3 is TGTGCCAGCAGCTTAGACGGGGGGGGAGATACGCAGTATTTT.

The genes are TRBV11-2 and TRBJ2-1; 16 bases agree with TRBD2. V shed 4 bases and J 9 bases; nucleotides not matched to a gene: 9. Looked up from germline, CDR1 is SGHAT and CDR2 is FQNNGV. The CDR3 spans 17 residues. This chain's CDR3 is CASSSGLAGGFTGEQFF. The CDR3 DNA reads TGTGCCAGCAGCTCGGGACTAGCGGGAGGGTTTACGGGTGAGCAGTTCTTC.

This chain uses TRBV6-5 with TRBJ1-5; TRBD1 is a possible D gene (6 bases). The germline V and J ends were trimmed by 5 bases and 5 bases, with 13 bases remaining between them. Germline values: CDR1 MNHEY, CDR2 SVGAGI. The CDR3 is made up of 14 amino acids. This CDR3 is CASSPRGAYQPQHF. The CDR3 DNA reads TGTGCCAGCAGTCCCCGGGGGGCTTATCAGCCCCAGCATTTT.

The V call is TRBV5-1, the J call TRBJ2-5; 10 bases agree with TRBD2. The J segment lost 5 bases and the V segment lost 4 bases, leaving 8 bases of the junction unmatched. The CDR3 is 15 amino acids. The germline V gene encodes CDR1 SGHRS and CDR2 YFSETQ. CDR3 region: CASSRGTSARETQYF. CDR3 nucleotides: TGCGCCAGCAGCCGCGGGACTAGCGCACGGGAGACCCAGTACTTC.

This clone was recorded only once. The chain links TRBV6-1 to TRBJ2-5, with 7 bases that match TRBD2. The ends lost 2 bases at V and 5 bases at J; junction bases unmatched: 5. Germline CDR1 is MNHNS and CDR2 is SASEGT. This CDR3 is built from 14 residues. The CDR3 here is CASSESGGWETQYF. Here the CDR3 DNA reads TGTGCCAGCAGTGAATCCGGGGGGTGGGAGACCCAGTACTTC.

The chain recombines TRBV7-2 with TRBJ2-2; 9 bases are shared with TRBD1. This CDR3 is built from 18 residues. With 7 bases clipped from V and 6 bases from J, the junction kept 18 bases outside the gene matches. CDR1 and CDR2 from the germline V gene are SGHTA and FQGNSA. For the CDR3, the DNA is TGTGCCAGCACCCTCTTAGTCGGACAGGGGCCCGACGCCGGGGAGCTGTTTTTT. Residues: CASTLLVGQGPDAGELFF. Drawing the rest from reference TRBV7-2 and TRBJ2-2, the complete variable domain is GAGVSQSPSNKVTEKGKDVELRCDPISGHTALYWYRQSLGQGLEFLIYFQGNSAPDKSGLPSDRFSAERTGGSVSTLTIQRTQQEDSAVYLCASTLLVGQGPDAGELFFGEGSRLTVL.

This clone turned up a few times. The V gene is TRBV9, the J gene TRBJ2-1; 9 bases fit TRBD2. CDR3 length: 16 residues. CDR1 SGDLS and CDR2 YYNGEE come from the germline V gene. Losses at the gene ends were 4 bases for V and 9 bases for J; bases not matched to a gene: 14. CDR3 DNA: TGTGCCAGCAGCCCAATAGCGGGAGCTAAATTCTTTGAGCAGTTCTTC. Translating it yields CASSPIAGAKFFEQFF.

CDR3 residues: CASSLDGGVETQYF. CDR3 nucleotide sequence: TGCGCCAGCAGCTTAGACGGGGGAGTAGAGACCCAGTACTTC. The V gene is TRBV5-1, the J gene TRBJ2-5; possible D gene TRBD2, 6 bases. V was clipped by 2 bases and J by 4 bases, with 12 bases between them. The CDR3 contains 14 residues. Germline V gene sequence: CDR1 SGHRS, CDR2 YFSETQ.

The V call is TRBV7-3, the J call TRBJ2-3; D not certain. Germline CDR1 reads SGHTA; CDR2 reads FQGTGA. The CDR3 sequence is 13 residues long. V lost 5 bases, J lost 5 bases, and 11 bases lay in between. The CDR3: CASSPNPRDTQYF. The CDR3 DNA follows: TGTGCCAGCAGCCCTAATCCGAGAGATACGCAGTATTTT.

The chain has TRBV5-1 and TRBJ2-3; D is ambiguous. Between the trimmed V and J ends, which lost 0 bases and 5 bases, there was a span of 7 bases. The CDR3 has 13 amino acids. Germline V CDR1 and CDR2: SGHRS, YFSETQ. The CDR3 loop reads CASSLGFGDTQYF. The CDR3 DNA reads as TGCGCCAGCAGCTTGGGTTTCGGAGATACGCAGTATTTT.

The chain carries TRBV27 and TRBJ2-3; 9 bases line up with TRBD2. This CDR3 is 16 amino acids long. CDR1 MNHEY and CDR2 SMNVEV come from the germline V gene (reference sequence). J gave up 5 bases and V 5 bases, and 11 bases lay outside the gene matches. Here the CDR3 DNA reads TGTGCCAGCAGTACCTCGACTAGCGGAGCCAGAGATACGCAGTATTTT. Translating it yields CASSTSTSGARDTQYF.

V is TRBV6-1 and J is TRBJ1-4; TRBD1 aligns across 11 bases. Trimming took 4 bases from V and 10 from J; bases not matched to a gene: 2. The germline gives CDR1 MNHNS, CDR2 SASEGT. The CDR3 length is 13 residues. The CDR3 protein is CASSGGTGGKLFF. In DNA form, the CDR3 reads TGTGCCAGCAGTGGAGGGACAGGGGGAAAACTGTTTTTT.

This sequence joins TRBV28 and TRBJ2-7; possible D gene TRBD1, 5 bases. The CDR3 length is 17 residues. The ends were cut back, 6 bases at V and 1 base at J, with 22 bases in the middle. The germline CDR1 and CDR2 sequences are MDHEN and SYDVKM. Here the CDR3 DNA reads TGTGCCAGCAGATTGCCCTTAGGGCAGGGCCCATCCTACGAGCAGTACTTC. It translates to CASRLPLGQGPSYEQYF.

This sequence joins TRBV5-1 and TRBJ2-3, with a weak D call TRBD2 (5 bases). Germline values: CDR1 SGHRS, CDR2 YFSETQ. V was trimmed by 1 base and J by 2 bases, leaving 11 bases between them. This CDR3 is built from 15 residues. CDR3 protein: CASSLRRVNTDTQYF. CDR3 nucleotides: TGCGCCAGCAGCTTGCGGCGGGTCAACACAGATACGCAGTATTTT.

This chain connects TRBV5-1 to TRBJ1-6; D gene uncertain. This CDR3 has 15 amino acids. With 5 bases removed from V and 6 bases from J, the gap between germline ends came to 15 bases. Germline CDR1 is SGHRS and CDR2 is YFSETQ. The CDR3 sequence is CASSLGRNSNSPLHF. Written as DNA, the CDR3 is TGCGCCAGCAGTCTTGGTAGGAACAGTAATTCACCCCTCCACTTT.